A selection of T cell receptor beta chains follows, all from one sample in a study of cytomegalovirus exposure and HLA in healthy donors. Repertoires were generated with immunoSEQ multiplex PCR, while TCRdb's copy carries only in-frame clones and drops some. The data contain about 78,000 clones, around 70% of them singletons. What was sequenced was PBMCs. The receptors derive from a woman in her 40s in good health and CMV-seropositive. The CDR3 runs from the conserved cysteine through the conserved F or W. The D gene is left open where the match is weak. The size field is filled for only some rows; it gives once, few, many or a size class.

D gene: TRBD1
V gene: TRBV28
clone size: NA
J gene: TRBJ1-2
CDR3 protein: CASRDPGQNSNYGYTF
CDR3 DNA: TGTGCCAGCAGGGACCCGGGACAGAATTCTAACTATGGCTACACCTTC

D gene: TRBD2
V gene: TRBV14
clone size: NA
J gene: TRBJ2-1
CDR3 protein: CASSQGTSGYEQFF
CDR3 DNA: TGTGCCAGCAGCCAAGGGACTAGCGGATATGAGCAGTTCTTC

D gene: TRBD1
V gene: TRBV30
clone size: NA
J gene: TRBJ1-2
CDR3 protein: CAWSASGGRYGYTF
CDR3 DNA: TGTGCCTGGAGTGCCTCAGGGGGAAGGTATGGCTACACCTTC

D gene: NA
V gene: TRBV7-9
clone size: NA
J gene: TRBJ1-5
CDR3 protein: CASSAQGNQPQHF
CDR3 DNA: TGTGCCAGCAGTGCCCAGGGCAATCAGCCCCAGCATTTT

D gene: TRBD1
V gene: TRBV27
clone size: few
J gene: TRBJ1-2
CDR3 protein: CASSTGTGLGYGGYTF
CDR3 DNA: TGTGCCAGCAGTACCGGGACAGGGTTGGGTTATGGCGGCTACACCTTC

D gene: NA
V gene: TRBV7-2
clone size: NA
J gene: TRBJ2-7
CDR3 protein: CASSLGQRTYEQYF
CDR3 DNA: TGTGCCAGCAGCCTAGGACAGAGGACCTACGAGCAGTACTTC

D gene: NA
V gene: TRBV5-1
clone size: NA
J gene: TRBJ2-1
CDR3 protein: CASSLEGTTGGQFF
CDR3 DNA: TGCGCCAGCAGCTTGGAGGGGACAACGGGAGGGCAGTTCTTC

D gene: NA
V gene: TRBV5-4
clone size: NA
J gene: TRBJ1-1
CDR3 protein: CASSSAGPNTEAFF
CDR3 DNA: TGTGCCAGCAGCTCCGCGGGGCCGAACACTGAAGCTTTCTTT

D gene: NA
V gene: TRBV2
clone size: few
J gene: TRBJ1-5
CDR3 protein: CASSENQGSQPQHF
CDR3 DNA: TGTGCCAGCAGTGAAAATCAGGGATCCCAGCCCCAGCATTTT

D gene: TRBD1
V gene: TRBV7-2
clone size: NA
J gene: TRBJ1-6
CDR3 protein: CASSLAGQSFGPLHF
CDR3 DNA: TGTGCCAGCAGCTTAGCGGGACAGAGCTTTGGGCCCCTCCACTTT

D gene: NA
V gene: TRBV7-2
clone size: NA
J gene: TRBJ1-4
CDR3 protein: CASSLAPGEKLFF
CDR3 DNA: TGTGCCAGCAGCTTAGCGCCCGGGGAAAAACTGTTTTTT

D gene: NA
V gene: TRBV6-6
clone size: NA
J gene: TRBJ2-7
CDR3 protein: CASSYSDWKTSYEQYF
CDR3 DNA: TGTGCCAGCAGTTACTCCGACTGGAAGACCTCCTACGAGCAGTACTTC

D gene: NA
V gene: TRBV15
clone size: few
J gene: TRBJ2-3
CDR3 protein: CATSRDRAELTDTQYF
CDR3 DNA: TGTGCCACCAGCAGAGATCGAGCGGAGCTCACAGATACGCAGTATTTT

D gene: TRBD1
V gene: TRBV30
clone size: NA
J gene: TRBJ1-3
CDR3 protein: CATRTGGTGNTIYF
CDR3 DNA: TGTGCCACTCGAACAGGGGGCACTGGAAACACCATATATTTT

D gene: NA
V gene: TRBV6-6
clone size: few
J gene: TRBJ2-7
CDR3 protein: CASNAYGYEQYF
CDR3 DNA: TGTGCCAGCAACGCATACGGGTACGAGCAGTACTTC

D gene: NA
V gene: TRBV29-1
clone size: NA
J gene: TRBJ1-4
CDR3 protein: CSVSTQGLGEKLFF
CDR3 DNA: TGCAGCGTTAGCACCCAGGGGCTCGGGGAAAAACTGTTTTTT

D gene: TRBD1
V gene: TRBV5-1
clone size: NA
J gene: TRBJ1-5
CDR3 protein: CASSPSTGGGQPQHF
CDR3 DNA: TGCGCCAGCAGCCCTTCGACAGGGGGGGGTCAGCCCCAGCATTTT

D gene: TRBD2
V gene: TRBV6-5
clone size: NA
J gene: TRBJ2-5
CDR3 protein: CASSKGTSGKETQYF
CDR3 DNA: TGTGCCAGCAGTAAAGGGACTAGCGGAAAAGAGACCCAGTACTTC

D gene: TRBD1
V gene: TRBV4-1
clone size: NA
J gene: TRBJ2-7
CDR3 protein: CASSHNRGSYEQYF
CDR3 DNA: TGCGCCAGCAGCCATAACAGGGGATCGTACGAGCAGTACTTC

D gene: NA
V gene: TRBV29-1
clone size: NA
J gene: TRBJ1-4
CDR3 protein: CSDDGGWGEKLFF
CDR3 DNA: TGCAGCGACGACGGAGGGTGGGGTGAAAAACTGTTTTTT

D gene: NA
V gene: TRBV5-6
clone size: NA
J gene: TRBJ2-7
CDR3 protein: CASSLGRELSYEQYF
CDR3 DNA: TGTGCCAGCAGCTTGGGTCGGGAACTATCCTACGAGCAGTACTTC

D gene: TRBD1
V gene: TRBV30
clone size: NA
J gene: TRBJ1-2
CDR3 protein: CAWRGDSWQPYGYTF
CDR3 DNA: TGTGCCTGGAGGGGGGACAGTTGGCAACCCTATGGCTACACCTTC

D gene: NA
V gene: TRBV19
clone size: once
J gene: TRBJ2-1
CDR3 protein: CASSISGVSYNEQFF
CDR3 DNA: TGTGCCAGTAGTATATCAGGGGTCTCCTACAATGAGCAGTTCTTC

D gene: TRBD1
V gene: TRBV30
clone size: NA
J gene: TRBJ1-2
CDR3 protein: CAWSQPGTGVYGYTF
CDR3 DNA: TGTGCCTGGAGTCAGCCGGGGACAGGGGTTTATGGCTACACCTTC

D gene: TRBD2
V gene: TRBV5-4
clone size: NA
J gene: TRBJ2-7
CDR3 protein: CASSLGSSGVGEQYF
CDR3 DNA: TGTGCCAGCAGCTTAGGGAGTAGCGGGGTGGGGGAGCAGTACTTC

D gene: NA
V gene: TRBV7-2
clone size: NA
J gene: TRBJ2-2
CDR3 protein: CASSFSSGELFF
CDR3 DNA: TGTGCCAGCAGCTTTAGTTCCGGGGAGCTGTTTTTT

D gene: TRBD2
V gene: TRBV6-1
clone size: few
J gene: TRBJ2-5
CDR3 protein: CASWEGRETQYF
CDR3 DNA: TGTGCCAGCTGGGAGGGCCGAGAGACCCAGTACTTC

D gene: TRBD2
V gene: TRBV30
clone size: few
J gene: TRBJ2-7
CDR3 protein: CAWSVGEGGEQYF
CDR3 DNA: TGTGCCTGGAGTGTTGGGGAGGGTGGGGAGCAGTACTTC

D gene: TRBD1
V gene: TRBV2
clone size: NA
J gene: TRBJ1-5
CDR3 protein: CASNGGTASNQPQHF
CDR3 DNA: TGTGCCAGCAACGGCGGGACAGCCTCTAATCAGCCCCAGCATTTT

D gene: TRBD1
V gene: TRBV6-1
clone size: NA
J gene: TRBJ1-4
CDR3 protein: CASRDRADGEKLFF
CDR3 DNA: TGTGCCAGCAGGGACAGGGCAGACGGAGAAAAACTGTTTTTT

D gene: NA
V gene: TRBV6-4
clone size: NA
J gene: TRBJ2-2
CDR3 protein: CASSAEENTGELFF
CDR3 DNA: TGTGCCAGCAGTGCGGAGGAAAACACCGGGGAGCTGTTTTTT

D gene: TRBD1
V gene: TRBV19
clone size: few
J gene: TRBJ1-6
CDR3 protein: CASTTSQGMNSPLHF
CDR3 DNA: TGTGCCAGTACCACCTCACAGGGGATGAATTCACCCCTCCACTTT

D gene: NA
V gene: TRBV4-1
clone size: NA
J gene: TRBJ1-2
CDR3 protein: CASSQADSFYGYTF
CDR3 DNA: TGCGCCAGCAGCCAAGCGGACAGCTTCTATGGCTACACCTTC

D gene: TRBD1
V gene: TRBV9
clone size: few
J gene: TRBJ2-7
CDR3 protein: CASSSGQGVDEQYF
CDR3 DNA: TGTGCCAGCAGCTCCGGACAGGGGGTCGACGAGCAGTACTTC

D gene: TRBD1
V gene: TRBV4-2
clone size: NA
J gene: TRBJ1-2
CDR3 protein: CASSQPAGTGTGYGYTF
CDR3 DNA: TGTGCCAGCAGCCAACCGGCCGGGACAGGGACGGGATACGGCTACACCTTC

D gene: TRBD2
V gene: TRBV5-4
clone size: once
J gene: TRBJ2-1
CDR3 protein: CASSPGGGTSYNEQFF
CDR3 DNA: TGTGCCAGCAGCCCCGGGGGGGGGACTTCCTACAATGAGCAGTTCTTC

D gene: TRBD1
V gene: TRBV4-1
clone size: NA
J gene: TRBJ2-7
CDR3 protein: CASSQESGGGRYEQYF
CDR3 DNA: TGCGCCAGCAGCCAGGAATCAGGGGGCGGGCGCTACGAGCAGTACTTC

D gene: NA
V gene: TRBV29-1
clone size: NA
J gene: TRBJ1-1
CDR3 protein: CSVEGGHTEAFF
CDR3 DNA: TGCAGCGTTGAAGGCGGTCACACTGAAGCTTTCTTT